This T cell receptor (beta chain) was retrieved from a study of lymphopenia after photon versus proton radiotherapy. Study-wide points: Under photons, naive T cells and diversity fell while effector/memory populations rose.

Sequencing was performed with immunoSEQ multiplex PCR; in TCRdb, only in-frame clones are kept and a portion is missing. The sample has approximately 170,000 clones, roughly nine tenths seen once; the top ten hold around 4.7%. On this clone itself: Its target is not known.

The source is a man over 45 with gastric cancer. This specimen was peripheral blood, taken from a patient treated with photon-based radiotherapy.

For the CDR3, the DNA is TGTGCCAGCAGAGCTGGGACAGGGAGTCCTTACGAGCAGTACTTC. Protein: CASRAGTGSPYEQYF. The rearrangement links TRBV27 to TRBJ2-7, with 9 bases aligning to TRBD1. After removal of 6 bases from V and 4 bases from J, the junction contained 10 bases not matched to a gene. The CDR3 runs 15 residues. Germline V CDR1 and CDR2: MNHEY, SMNVEV (reference sequence).